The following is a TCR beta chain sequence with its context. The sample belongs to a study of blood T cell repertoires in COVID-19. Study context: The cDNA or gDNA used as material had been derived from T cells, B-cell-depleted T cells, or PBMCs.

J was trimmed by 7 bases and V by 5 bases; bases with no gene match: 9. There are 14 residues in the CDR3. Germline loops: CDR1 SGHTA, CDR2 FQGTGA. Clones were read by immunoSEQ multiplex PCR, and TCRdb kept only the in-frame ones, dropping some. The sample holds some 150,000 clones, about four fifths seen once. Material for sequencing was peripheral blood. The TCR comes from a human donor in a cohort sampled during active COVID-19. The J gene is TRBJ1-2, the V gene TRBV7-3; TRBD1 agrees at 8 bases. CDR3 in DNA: TGTGCCAGCAGCCCAGCAGGGGGCGCCGGTGGCTACACCTTC. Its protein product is CASSPAGGAGGYTF. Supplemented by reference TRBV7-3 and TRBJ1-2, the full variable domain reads GAGVSQTPSNKVTEKGKYVELRCDPISGHTALYWYRQSLGQGPEFLIYFQGTGAADDSGLPNDRFFAVRPEGSVSTLKIQRTERGDSAVYLCASSPAGGAGGYTFGSGTRLTVV.